This TCR beta chain stems from a study of blood T cell repertoires in COVID-19. In the study overall: The samples span acute and convalescent COVID-19 from the United States, Italy and Spain. From T cells, B-cell-depleted T cells, or PBMCs came the material, which was cDNA or gDNA.

This clone was seen just once. This CDR3 has 13 residues. CDR1 is LNHDA and CDR2 is SQIVND in the germline V gene (reference sequence). V dropped 4 bases and J dropped 0 bases, with 6 bases sitting between them. Source study methods: Estimates of nucleated cell counts were drawn from the amplification of reference gene primers. Some clones are missing from TCRdb's copy, which holds only in-frame ones; the method was immunoSEQ multiplex PCR. That table supplies the V and J calls and clone size; D and trimming were determined from the DNA. This table has roughly 150,000 clones, 80% to 90% appearing once.

Sequencing was done on a sample of peripheral blood. The chain combines TRBV19 with TRBJ2-5; D perhaps matches TRBD1 (5 bases). The sequence came from a woman in her forties or fifties in a cohort sampled during active or convalescent COVID-19. DNA of the CDR3: TGTGCCAGTAGTAGACAGTACCAAGAGACCCAGTACTTC. It specifies CASSRQYQETQYF.